Below, one T cell receptor (beta chain) is given with its context. The data were obtained in a study of patients and donors after allogeneic stem cell transplantation. Each CDR3 protein is one row after TCRdb ran MiXCR on the RT-PCR reads. The profile shows 390,000 or so distinct CDR3 sequences, under 20% of them singletons. This sequence originates from a human donor who was either an allogeneic HSCT recipient or a stem cell or donor lymphocyte infusion donor (not recorded which). It is not recorded whose cells these are; they may come from a transplant donor. The sample taken for sequencing was blood, either unsorted or a sorted T cell fraction (not recorded which).

The CDR3 loop reads CASSSSTSGRETQYF. The CDR3 nucleotides are TGTGCCAGCAGCTCCAGTACTAGCGGGAGGGAGACCCAGTACTTC. This rearrangement joins TRBV7-7 to TRBJ2-5, with TRBD2 matching 12 bases. The CDR3 has 15 residues. Germline loops: CDR1 SSHAT, CDR2 FNYEAQ (reference sequence). V shed 4 bases and J 5 bases; nucleotides not matched to a gene: 5.